The next 14 T cell receptor beta chains were all read from a single sample in a study of OX40 agonist ivuxolimab in advanced cancers. To prepare the library, the immunoSEQ multiplex PCR assay was applied. Here the immuneACCESS table is served through TCRdb, limited to in-frame sequences with V and J called. Missing clones are a known gap in these copies; in checked studies unresolved V genes cover under half, and the rest lacks a known reason. In this sample the table shows around 86,000 clones, around nine tenths of which occur a single time. In total, the top ten clones hold around 0.4% of the sample. Sample: CD4+ or CD8+ T cells sorted from blood, taken in a trial of the OX40 agonist ivuxolimab. These receptors were taken from an adult with an advanced solid tumor such as melanoma, head and neck, liver or kidney cancer.

This clone came up a few times. The chain has TRBV7-9 and TRBJ2-7; the D gene is possibly TRBD2 (5 bases). Germline assignment: CDR1 SEHNR and CDR2 FQNEAQ (reference sequence). Trimming left V 5 bases short and J 6 bases short, with 17 bases between. CDR3 size: 14 residues. CDR3 in DNA: TGTGCCAGCAGCCAGGACTCGGCGGGTCGCGAGCAGTACTTC. Its protein is CASSQDSAGREQYF.

V and J are TRBV10-3 and TRBJ2-7; 7 bases fit TRBD1. Germline CDR1 ENHRY, CDR2 SYGVKD. This CDR3 comprises 15 residues. The ends lost 2 bases at V and 2 bases at J; junction bases unmatched: 6. The CDR3 DNA reads TGTGCCATCAGTGAGAGGGGACAGACAACCTACGAGCAGTACTTC. Translation: CAISERGQTTYEQYF.

The chain employs TRBV6-5 and TRBJ1-1; TRBD1 is a possible D gene (6 bases). Germline lookup yields CDR1 MNHEY and CDR2 SVGAGI. The V end lost 11 bases, the J end lost 4 bases, and 20 bases lay between the germline ends. The CDR3 is 14 residues long. DNA for the CDR3: TGTGCCGCGGAGGGTCGGAGGGGGGGCACTGAAGCTTTCTTT. It encodes CAAEGRRGGTEAFF.

V is TRBV4-3 and J is TRBJ2-1, with TRBD2 matching over 10 bases. There are 17 residues in the CDR3. In germline, CDR1 is LGHNA, CDR2 YSLEER. Trimming removed 4 bases from V and 2 bases from J; junction bases left unmatched: 8. The CDR3 sequence is CASSRNLAGGAYNEQFF. Here the CDR3 DNA reads TGCGCCAGCAGCCGCAACTTAGCGGGGGGAGCCTACAATGAGCAGTTCTTC.

The chain employs TRBV7-2 and TRBJ2-3, with D perhaps matching TRBD2 (5 bases). CDR1 and CDR2 (germline): SGHTA, FQGNSA. V lost 3 bases and J 1 base, leaving 17 bases between the germline ends. This CDR3 contains 17 residues. CDR3 sequence reads: CASSFGVPGSGTDTQYF. DNA for the CDR3: TGTGCCAGCAGCTTCGGGGTCCCGGGTAGCGGCACAGATACGCAGTATTTT.

The rearrangement joins TRBV5-1 to TRBJ2-1; D not certain. V lost 0 bases and J lost 10, with 11 bases in between. Germline-derived CDR1 and CDR2 are SGHRS and YFSETQ. This CDR3 is 13 amino acids long. CDR3 DNA sequence: TGCGCCAGCAGCTTGGCGGCAAGCCTAGAGCAGTTCTTC. Translating gives CASSLAASLEQFF.

The chain is built from TRBV11-2 and TRBJ1-1; D remains unclear. This CDR3 spans 14 amino acids. The germline V and J ends were trimmed by 1 base and 3 bases, with 9 bases remaining between them. Germline values: CDR1 SGHAT, CDR2 FQNNGV. The CDR3 DNA reads as TGTGCCAGCAGCTTAGCCGTTGGAGACACTGAAGCTTTCTTT. It encodes CASSLAVGDTEAFF. Drawing the rest from reference TRBV11-2 and TRBJ1-1, the complete variable domain is EAGVAQSPRYKIIEKRQSVAFWCNPISGHATLYWYQQILGQGPKLLIQFQNNGVVDDSQLPKDRFSAERLKGVDSTLKIQPAKLEDSAVYLCASSLAVGDTEAFFGQGTRLTVV.

The chain combines TRBV18 with TRBJ1-2, with TRBD1 matching 8 bases. Germline-derived CDR1 and CDR2 are KGHSH and LQKENI. V was clipped by 6 bases and J by 9 bases; unmatched bases: 12. The CDR3 has 14 residues. The CDR3 DNA reads as TGTGCCAGCTCGGATCGGACAGGGATTGTCAGCTACACCTTC. Encoded protein: CASSDRTGIVSYTF.

V gene TRBV19 combines with J gene TRBJ2-7, with D tentatively TRBD1 or TRBD2 (5 bases each). CDR3 length: 13 residues. Per the germline V gene, CDR1 is LNHDA and CDR2 is SQIVND (reference sequence). V was clipped by 3 bases and J by 2 bases, with 8 bases between them. As DNA, the CDR3 is TGTGCCAGTAGTATTACGGGGCCCTACGAGCAGTACTTC. Translation gives CASSITGPYEQYF.

The gene calls are TRBV5-1 and TRBJ2-7; D uncertain. The germline V gene encodes CDR1 SGHRS and CDR2 YFSETQ. The V end was cut by 2 bases, the J end by 4 bases, with 10 bases between. The CDR3 loop spans 13 amino acids. The CDR3 DNA is TGCGCCAGCAGCTTTGCCGGTTCGTACGAGCAGTACTTC. It is translated as CASSFAGSYEQYF.

This sequence joins TRBV11-2 and TRBJ2-7; 12 nucleotides match TRBD2. Germline V CDR1 and CDR2: SGHAT, FQNNGV. J lost 6 bases, V lost 4 bases, and 10 bases had no gene match. CDR3 length: 16 amino acids. This chain's CDR3 is CASSWGTGTSGFEQYF. CDR3 nucleotides: TGTGCCAGCAGCTGGGGAACTGGGACTAGCGGGTTCGAGCAGTACTTC.

This clone appeared a single time. The rearrangement uses TRBV18 and TRBJ2-7; 7 nucleotides line up with TRBD2. The CDR3 length is 15 residues. With V trimmed by 1 base and J by 5 bases, 8 bases remained unmatched. CDR1 KGHSH and CDR2 LQKENI come from the germline V gene. CDR3 sequence: CASSPLRGSRDEQYF. The CDR3 DNA is TGTGCCAGCTCACCACTGCGCGGGAGCCGAGACGAGCAGTACTTC.

The rearrangement uses TRBV2 and TRBJ1-4; 8 bases fit TRBD1. V dropped 6 bases and J dropped 4; count of bases not matched to a gene: 7. The CDR3 spans 15 residues. CDR1 and CDR2 from the germline V gene are SNHLY and FYNNEI. The chain's CDR3 is CASRGQGAINEKLFF. CDR3 nucleotides: TGTGCCAGCAGAGGGCAGGGGGCTATTAATGAAAAACTGTTTTTT.

Worth noting for this clone: An end of the junction does not agree with germline; a read error may underlie this. The V and J genes are TRBV29-1 and TRBJ1-1; D gene ambiguous. The CDR3 sequence is 12 residues long. Germline CDR1 reads SQVTM; CDR2 reads ANQGSEA. Here the CDR3 DNA reads TGCAGCGTTGAGTCTCTAAACAGTGAAGCTTTCTTT. Protein: CSVESLNSEAFF.